The rows below give T cell receptor beta chains drawn from one sample of a study of blood T cell repertoires in COVID-19. TCRdb's table, derived via immunoSEQ multiplex PCR, lists solely in-frame clones and lacks some. The table shows fewer than 150,000 clones, with approximately 90% occurring only once. Input material: peripheral blood. The receptors were gathered from a woman older than 75 with acute or convalescent COVID-19. CDR3s include the opening cysteine and the closing phenylalanine or tryptophan. D genes are given only for firm matches. Clone size is not always given. Where it is, it says once, few, many or a class for expanded clones.

16	TRBD1	.	TRBJ1-2	TRBV6-6	TGTGCCAGCAGGTCGGGACAGGGGGGGCCTAACTATGGCTACACCTTC	CASRSGQGGPNYGYTF
14	TRBD1	.	TRBJ1-2	TRBV2	TGTGCCAGCAGTACCGGGACAGGGGGTTGGGGCTACACCTTC	CASSTGTGGWGYTF
16	.	.	TRBJ1-6	TRBV5-1	TGCGCCAGCAGCCCGGGACTTTCCGGTAGGGATTCACCCCTCCACTTT	CASSPGLSGRDSPLHF
18	.	.	TRBJ2-5	TRBV19	TGTGCCAGTAGTATGGGCTTTGGGGCATCAACCAGGCGAGAGACCCAGTACTTC	CASSMGFGASTRRETQYF
14	.	few	TRBJ2-1	TRBV9	TGTGCCAGCAGCGGGGGCCCCTCCTACAATGAGCAGTTCTTC	CASSGGPSYNEQFF
13	.	.	TRBJ1-1	TRBV6-1	TGTGCCAGCAGTGACCAGGGTCACACTGAAGCTTTCTTT	CASSDQGHTEAFF
16	.	.	TRBJ2-7	TRBV6-6	TGTGCCAGCAGTTACTCGAGGGGTCAGGGGGGCTACGAGCAGTACTTC	CASSYSRGQGGYEQYF
10	.	.	TRBJ2-1	TRBV20-1	TGCAGTGTCCAGGGGAATGAGCAGTTCTTC	CSVQGNEQFF
14	.	.	TRBJ1-2	TRBV5-1	TGCGCCAGCAGCTTGGGGGCAGGGGAGAATGGCTACACCTTC	CASSLGAGENGYTF
17	TRBD2	once	TRBJ2-2	TRBV7-2	TGTGCCAGCAGCCCCCGGACTAGCGGGGGCCCCACCGGGGAGCTGTTTTTT	CASSPRTSGGPTGELFF
15	TRBD2	.	TRBJ2-7	TRBV7-2	TGTGCCAGCAGACTGGGCGGGAGTCCTACTTACGAGCAGTACTTC	CASRLGGSPTYEQYF
16	.	.	TRBJ2-1	TRBV4-2	TGTGCCAGCAGCCAAGGATCGGGTCGCTCCTACAATGAGCAGTTCTTC	CASSQGSGRSYNEQFF
16	.	.	TRBJ1-1	TRBV19	TGTGCCAGTCAACCAGCCCCAGGGTTAGTTCGCACTGAAGCTTTCTTT	CASQPAPGLVRTEAFF
14	TRBD2	.	TRBJ2-7	TRBV11-2	TGTGCCAGCAGCGTTTGGGGGGGTTTCTACGAGCAGTACTTC	CASSVWGGFYEQYF
14	.	.	TRBJ1-6	TRBV7-9	TGTGCCAGCAGCTTAGTACAGGACCATTCACCCCTCCACTTT	CASSLVQDHSPLHF
15	.	.	TRBJ2-3	TRBV5-1	TGCGCCAGCAGCTTGGACGGACTTTCCACAGATACGCAGTATTTT	CASSLDGLSTDTQYF
13	.	.	TRBJ1-2	TRBV18	TGTGCCAGCTCATCAACGGAGACCTATGGCTACACCTTC	CASSSTETYGYTF
15	.	.	TRBJ1-2	TRBV7-9	TGTGCCAGCAGCTTAGAGGTCCAGACTGTGCATGGCTACACCTTC	CASSLEVQTVHGYTF
14	.	.	TRBJ2-2	TRBV28	TGTGCCAGCAGTGAATACCTAACGGTCGGGGAGCTGTTTTTT	CASSEYLTVGELFF
16	.	.	TRBJ1-1	TRBV18	TGTGCCAGCTCACCACGAGTGTCCGGGGTGAGCACTGAAGCTTTCTTT	CASSPRVSGVSTEAFF
14	.	few	TRBJ1-2	TRBV9	TGTGCCAGCAGCGTAGCTACAGCAAACTATGGCTACACCTTC	CASSVATANYGYTF
13	.	.	TRBJ1-6	TRBV14	TGTGCCAGCAGCCAAGACAGGGATTCACCCCTCCACTTT	CASSQDRDSPLHF
16	TRBD1	.	TRBJ2-1	TRBV30	TGTGCCTGGAGTGCAACTTTTCGGACAGGAAGCAATGAGCAGTTCTTC	CAWSATFRTGSNEQFF
13	.	.	TRBJ2-3	TRBV11-2	TGTGCCAGCAGCTCCGGACTCACAGATACGCAGTATTTT	CASSSGLTDTQYF
12	.	.	TRBJ1-1	TRBV27	TGTGCCAGCAGTTCCTCGTACCGGGAAGCTTTCTTT	CASSSSYREAFF
14	.	.	TRBJ1-2	TRBV5-1	TGCGCCAGCAGCTTCGGGGGGCTGGGATATGGCTACACCTTC	CASSFGGLGYGYTF
14	TRBD1	.	TRBJ1-6	TRBV19	TGTGCCAGTAGTCCTCGGGACAGGCTAGGACCCCTCCACTTT	CASSPRDRLGPLHF
13	.	.	TRBJ1-1	TRBV11-3	TGTGCCAGCAGCCGCACCAGGGGCTCTGAAGCTTTCTTT	CASSRTRGSEAFF
17	.	.	TRBJ1-2	TRBV18	TGTGCCAGCTCTCCGGAACCAAGACAGGCGCTTAACTATGGCTACACCTTC	CASSPEPRQALNYGYTF
14	.	.	TRBJ1-1	TRBV28	TGTGCCAGCAGTTCTCCGGGGGACTATAGGAGTGCTTTCTTT	CASSSPGDYRSAFF
14	TRBD1	.	TRBJ1-2	TRBV9	TGTGCCAGCAGCGTAGCTCCAACAGGGGAGCGCTACACCTTC	CASSVAPTGERYTF
15	.	.	TRBJ2-3	TRBV7-6	TGTGCCAGCAGCGTTATAGGGGGTTCCACAGATACGCAGTATTTT	CASSVIGGSTDTQYF
15	TRBD1	.	TRBJ2-7	TRBV7-2	TGTGCCAGCAGCCCTGGGACAGGGGGTCCCTACGAGCAGTACTTC	CASSPGTGGPYEQYF
17	.	.	TRBJ1-5	TRBV7-2	TGTGCCAGCAGCCCCCCATTGGTCCCGCGGGGCAATCAGCCCCAGCATTTT	CASSPPLVPRGNQPQHF
15	TRBD1	few	TRBJ2-1	TRBV10-2	TGCGCCAGCAGTGAGTCGGGACAGCACAACAATGAGCAGTTCTTC	CASSESGQHNNEQFF
16	.	.	TRBJ1-2	TRBV19	TGTGCCAGTAGTATACCGGGGACAAGTACTAACTATGGCTACACCTTC	CASSIPGTSTNYGYTF
14	TRBD1	.	TRBJ2-7	TRBV6-6	TGTGCCAGCAGCGCCGGGACAGGCTCCTACGAGCAGTACTTC	CASSAGTGSYEQYF
12	.	.	TRBJ2-7	TRBV6-5	TGTGCCAGCACCCTCGGCTCCTACGAGCAGTACTTC	CASTLGSYEQYF
15	TRBD1	.	TRBJ1-1	TRBV5-6	TGTGCCAGCAGCTTGGCGGGACAGGGATGGCCTGAAGCTTTCTTT	CASSLAGQGWPEAFF
14	.	.	TRBJ2-7	TRBV6-5	TGTGCCAGCAGTTACTCTCAGAGGGTCCACGAGCAGTACTTC	CASSYSQRVHEQYF
15	TRBD1	.	TRBJ2-7	TRBV30	TGTGCCTGGAGCGACGATTGGACAGGGGGCAACGAGCAGTACTTC	CAWSDDWTGGNEQYF
13	.	.	TRBJ1-1	TRBV20-1	TGCAGTGCTAGTCTTAGTCTGAACACTGAAGCTTTCTTT	CSASLSLNTEAFF
13	.	few	TRBJ1-2	TRBV18	TGTGCCAGCTCACCCACGGAGGGTGAGGGCTACACCTTC	CASSPTEGEGYTF
15	.	once	TRBJ2-5	TRBV6-5	TGTGCCAGCAGTTACCCTAGCAGATACCAAGAGACCCAGTACTTC	CASSYPSRYQETQYF
12	.	once	TRBJ1-1	TRBV25-1	TGTGCCAGCATCTCAGGGCAAACTGAAGCTTTCTTT	CASISGQTEAFF
13	.	.	TRBJ2-5	TRBV18	TGTGCCAGCTCACCTAAGGGGTCAGAGACCCAGTACTTC	CASSPKGSETQYF
15	TRBD1	.	TRBJ2-5	TRBV27	TGTGCCAGCAGTTTCCTGGGACAGGGGGAAGAGACCCAGTACTTC	CASSFLGQGEETQYF
13	TRBD1	.	TRBJ2-1	TRBV29-1	TGCAGCGGAGGACAGGGGTGGGACAATGAGCAGTTCTTC	CSGGQGWDNEQFF
13	.	once	TRBJ2-7	TRBV6-6	TGTGCCAGCAGTAAGGACAAGACCTACGAGCAGTACTTC	CASSKDKTYEQYF
13	.	once	TRBJ1-2	TRBV5-4	TGTGCCAGCAGCCGTGCAGGGAGGTTCGGCTACACCTTC	CASSRAGRFGYTF
13	TRBD1	.	TRBJ2-1	TRBV7-7	TGTGCTAGCAGCCGGGGACAGAACAATGAGCAGTTCTTC	CASSRGQNNEQFF
13	TRBD1	.	TRBJ1-5	TRBV2	TGTGCCAGCCGGGACAGGAGTAATCAGCCCCAGCATTTT	CASRDRSNQPQHF
15	TRBD1	few	TRBJ1-2	TRBV19	TGTGCCAGTAGTACCGGGGACAGGGCCTTTTATGGCTACACCTTC	CASSTGDRAFYGYTF
17	.	.	TRBJ2-7	TRBV6-7	TGTGCCAGCAGTTACTTCCGGCGGAGACCCCTCTCCTACGAGCAGTACTTC	CASSYFRRRPLSYEQYF
13	.	.	TRBJ1-2	TRBV12-3/TRBV12-4	TGTGCCAGCAGAACCGACAGTAACTATGGCTACACCTTC	CASRTDSNYGYTF
17	TRBD1	.	TRBJ2-3	TRBV18	TGTGCCAGCTCACCATCCCCGGACAGGGGAAGGACAGATACGCAGTATTTT	CASSPSPDRGRTDTQYF
16	TRBD2	.	TRBJ2-1	TRBV14	TGTGCCAGCAGCCAAGCCGGACTAGCGGGGGGCAATGAGCAGTTCTTC	CASSQAGLAGGNEQFF
13	.	.	TRBJ2-2	TRBV5-1	TGCGCCAGCAGCAACGGGGACACCGGGGAGCTGTTTTTT	CASSNGDTGELFF
16	.	.	TRBJ1-2	TRBV29-1	TGCAAAGACCAAGGCCGGGGGGGCCTAAGAGACTATGGCTACACCTTC	CKDQGRGGLRDYGYTF
16	TRBD1	.	TRBJ1-1	TRBV19	TGTGCCAGTAGTACCCAGTCGGGACAGCGGAACACTGAAGCTTTCTTT	CASSTQSGQRNTEAFF